The TCR beta chain under discussion was sequenced for a study of long-term antiretroviral therapy in people with HIV. For the study at large: Collection of the earliest samples took place about a decade ahead of the 2015 immediate-ART recommendation.

Investigators performed immunoSEQ version v3.0 at survey level. Only in-frame clones appear in the TCRdb table, and some are missing; sequencing was by immunoSEQ multiplex PCR. The repertoire has some 10,000 clones, around nine tenths of them found once; the top ten carry approximately 20%. Held in samples before DNA extraction were 1-10 million cryopreserved PBMC. V was trimmed by 1 base and J by 0 bases, leaving 7 bases between them. The CDR3 contains 15 residues. Per germline, CDR1 LGHNA and CDR2 YSLEER. This clone has only a few counts. V usage is TRBV4-3 and J usage is TRBJ1-3; D is uncertain. This TCR was recovered from a woman between 40 and 50 years old with HIV. The source material was unsorted PBMCs, sampled 0.2 years before starting antiretroviral therapy. CDR3 protein: CASSQADYSGNTIYF. The CDR3 coding sequence is TGCGCCAGCAGCCAAGCGGATTACTCTGGAAACACCATATATTTT.